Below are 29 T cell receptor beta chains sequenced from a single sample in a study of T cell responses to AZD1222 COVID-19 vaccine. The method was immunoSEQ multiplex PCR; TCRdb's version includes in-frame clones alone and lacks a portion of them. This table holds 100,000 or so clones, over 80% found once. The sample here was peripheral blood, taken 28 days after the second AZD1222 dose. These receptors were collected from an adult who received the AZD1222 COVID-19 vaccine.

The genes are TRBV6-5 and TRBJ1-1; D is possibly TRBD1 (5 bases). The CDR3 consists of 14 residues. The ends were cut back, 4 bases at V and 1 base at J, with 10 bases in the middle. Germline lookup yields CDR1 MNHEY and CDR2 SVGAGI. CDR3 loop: CASSSRGQNTEAFF. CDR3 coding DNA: TGTGCCAGCAGTTCCCGGGGCCAGAACACTGAAGCTTTCTTT.

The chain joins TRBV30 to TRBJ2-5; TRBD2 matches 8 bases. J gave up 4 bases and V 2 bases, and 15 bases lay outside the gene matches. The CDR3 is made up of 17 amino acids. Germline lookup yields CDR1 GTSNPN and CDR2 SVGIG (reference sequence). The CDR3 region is CAWSLSSGSRSPETQYF. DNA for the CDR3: TGTGCCTGGAGTCTCTCCAGCGGGAGTAGGTCCCCAGAGACCCAGTACTTC.

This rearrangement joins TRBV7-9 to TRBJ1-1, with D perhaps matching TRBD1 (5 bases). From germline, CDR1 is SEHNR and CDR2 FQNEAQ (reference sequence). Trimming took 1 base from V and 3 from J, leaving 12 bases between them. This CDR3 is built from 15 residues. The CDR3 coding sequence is TGTGCCAGCAGCTTAGTCATCGGCAGGGACACTGAAGCTTTCTTT. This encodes CASSLVIGRDTEAFF.

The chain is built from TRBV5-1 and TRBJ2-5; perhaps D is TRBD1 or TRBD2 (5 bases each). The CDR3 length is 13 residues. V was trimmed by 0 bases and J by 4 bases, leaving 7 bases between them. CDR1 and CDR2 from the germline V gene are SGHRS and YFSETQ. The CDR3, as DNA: TGCGCCAGCAGCTTGGTAGGGACAGAGACCCAGTACTTC. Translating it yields CASSLVGTETQYF.

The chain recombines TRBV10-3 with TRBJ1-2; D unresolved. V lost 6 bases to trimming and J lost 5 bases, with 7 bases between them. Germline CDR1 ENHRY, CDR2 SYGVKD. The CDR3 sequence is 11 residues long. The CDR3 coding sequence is TGTGCCATCAGCGATTCATATGGCTACACCTTC. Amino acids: CAISDSYGYTF.

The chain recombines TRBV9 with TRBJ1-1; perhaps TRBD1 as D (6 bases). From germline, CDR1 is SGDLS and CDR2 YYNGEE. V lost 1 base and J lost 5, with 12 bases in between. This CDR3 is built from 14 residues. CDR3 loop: CASSVTGGRTEAFF. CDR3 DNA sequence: TGTGCCAGCAGCGTAACGGGGGGGCGAACTGAAGCTTTCTTT.

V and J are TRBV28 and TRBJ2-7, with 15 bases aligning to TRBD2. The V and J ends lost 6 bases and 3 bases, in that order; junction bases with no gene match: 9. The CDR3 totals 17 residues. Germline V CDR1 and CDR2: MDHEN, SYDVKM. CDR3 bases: TGTGCCAGCAGAGGACTAGCGGGAGGGCGACGTAACTACGAGCAGTACTTC. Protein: CASRGLAGGRRNYEQYF.

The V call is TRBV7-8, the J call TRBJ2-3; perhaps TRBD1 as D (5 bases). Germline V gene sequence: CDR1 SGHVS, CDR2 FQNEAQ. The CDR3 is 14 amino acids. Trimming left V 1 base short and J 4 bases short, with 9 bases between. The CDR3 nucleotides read TGTGCCAGCAGCTTAGTCAGGGTCCCAGATACGCAGTATTTT. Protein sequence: CASSLVRVPDTQYF.

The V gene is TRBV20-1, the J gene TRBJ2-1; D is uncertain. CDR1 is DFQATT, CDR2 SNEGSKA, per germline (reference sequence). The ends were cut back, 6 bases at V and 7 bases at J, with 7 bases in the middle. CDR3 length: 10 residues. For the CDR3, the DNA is TGCAGTGCGGCGACAAATGAGCAGTTCTTC. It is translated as CSAATNEQFF.

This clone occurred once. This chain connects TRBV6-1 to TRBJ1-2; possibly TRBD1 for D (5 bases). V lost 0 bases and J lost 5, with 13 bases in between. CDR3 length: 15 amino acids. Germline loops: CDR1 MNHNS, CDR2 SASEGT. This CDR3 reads CASSEALLGLYGYTF. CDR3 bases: TGTGCCAGCAGTGAAGCTCTATTGGGGCTATATGGCTACACCTTC.

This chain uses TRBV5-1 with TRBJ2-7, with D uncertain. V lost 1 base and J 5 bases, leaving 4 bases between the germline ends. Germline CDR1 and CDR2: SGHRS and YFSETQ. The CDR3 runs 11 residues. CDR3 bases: TGCGCCAGCAGCTTGCTCGACGAGCAGTACTTC. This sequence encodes CASSLLDEQYF.

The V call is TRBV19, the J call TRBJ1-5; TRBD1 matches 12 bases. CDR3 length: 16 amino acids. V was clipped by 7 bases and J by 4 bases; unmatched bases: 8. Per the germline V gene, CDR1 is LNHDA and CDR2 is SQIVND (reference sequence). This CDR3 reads CASIPRDRGRNQPQHF. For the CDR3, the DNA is TGTGCCAGTATCCCCCGGGACAGGGGGCGGAATCAGCCCCAGCATTTT.

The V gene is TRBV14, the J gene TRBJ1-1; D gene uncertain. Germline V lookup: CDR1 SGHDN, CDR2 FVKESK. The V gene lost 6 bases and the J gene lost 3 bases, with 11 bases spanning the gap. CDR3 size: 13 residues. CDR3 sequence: CASRQDRYTEAFF. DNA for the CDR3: TGTGCCAGCAGGCAGGACCGTTACACTGAAGCTTTCTTT.

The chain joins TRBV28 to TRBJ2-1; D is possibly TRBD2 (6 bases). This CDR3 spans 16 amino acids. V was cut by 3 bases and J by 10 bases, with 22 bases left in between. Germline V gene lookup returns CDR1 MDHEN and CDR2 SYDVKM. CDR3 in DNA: TGTGCCAGCAGTTTCCCTGGGGACTCTTTCGGAGGCGAGCAGTTCTTC. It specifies CASSFPGDSFGGEQFF.

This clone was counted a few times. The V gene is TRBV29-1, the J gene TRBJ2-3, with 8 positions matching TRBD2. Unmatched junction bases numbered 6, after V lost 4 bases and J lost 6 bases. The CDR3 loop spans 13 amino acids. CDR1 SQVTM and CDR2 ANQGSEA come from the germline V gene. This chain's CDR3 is CSVVRRGADTQYF. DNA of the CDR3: TGCAGCGTTGTCCGGCGGGGGGCCGATACGCAGTATTTT.

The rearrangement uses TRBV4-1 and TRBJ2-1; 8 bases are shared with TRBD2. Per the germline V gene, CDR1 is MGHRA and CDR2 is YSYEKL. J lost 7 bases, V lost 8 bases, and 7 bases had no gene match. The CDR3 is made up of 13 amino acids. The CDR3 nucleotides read TGCGCCAGCTCAGGAGCGGGAGTTAATGAGCAGTTCTTC. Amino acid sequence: CASSGAGVNEQFF.

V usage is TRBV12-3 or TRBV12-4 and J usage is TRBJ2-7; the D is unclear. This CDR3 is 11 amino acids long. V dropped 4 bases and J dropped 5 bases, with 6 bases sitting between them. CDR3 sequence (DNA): TGTGCCAGCAGTTGGGTCGACGAGCAGTACTTC. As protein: CASSWVDEQYF.

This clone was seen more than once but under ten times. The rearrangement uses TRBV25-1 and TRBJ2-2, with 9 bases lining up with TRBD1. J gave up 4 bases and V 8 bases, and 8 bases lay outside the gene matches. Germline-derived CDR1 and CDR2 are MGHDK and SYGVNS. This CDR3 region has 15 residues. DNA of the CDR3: TGTGCCAGCGGACCCGGGACAGGGACCACCGGGGAGCTGTTTTTT. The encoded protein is CASGPGTGTTGELFF.

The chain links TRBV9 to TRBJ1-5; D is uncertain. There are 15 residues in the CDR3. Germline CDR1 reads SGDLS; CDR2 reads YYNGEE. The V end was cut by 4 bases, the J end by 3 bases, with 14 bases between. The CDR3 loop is CASSYLGRINQPQHF. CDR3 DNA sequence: TGTGCCAGCAGCTACTTAGGACGGATCAATCAGCCCCAGCATTTT.

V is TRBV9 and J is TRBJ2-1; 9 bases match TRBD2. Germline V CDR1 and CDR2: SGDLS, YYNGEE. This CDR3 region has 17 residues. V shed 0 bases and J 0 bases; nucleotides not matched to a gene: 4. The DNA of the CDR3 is TGTGCCAGCAGCGTAGGGGTTAGCGGGAGCTCCTACAATGAGCAGTTCTTC. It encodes CASSVGVSGSSYNEQFF.

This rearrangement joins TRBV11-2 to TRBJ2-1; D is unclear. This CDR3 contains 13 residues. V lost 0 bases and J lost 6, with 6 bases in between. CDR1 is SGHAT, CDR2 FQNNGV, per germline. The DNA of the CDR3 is TGTGCCAGCAGCTTAGATTCCCCCAATGAGCAGTTCTTC. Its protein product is CASSLDSPNEQFF.

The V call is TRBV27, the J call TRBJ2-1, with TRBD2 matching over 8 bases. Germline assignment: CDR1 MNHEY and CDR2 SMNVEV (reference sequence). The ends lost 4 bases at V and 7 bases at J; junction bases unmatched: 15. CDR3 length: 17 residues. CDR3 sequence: CASSSSVGSGEGNEQFF. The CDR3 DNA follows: TGTGCCAGCAGTTCCTCAGTGGGTAGCGGGGAAGGAAATGAGCAGTTCTTC.

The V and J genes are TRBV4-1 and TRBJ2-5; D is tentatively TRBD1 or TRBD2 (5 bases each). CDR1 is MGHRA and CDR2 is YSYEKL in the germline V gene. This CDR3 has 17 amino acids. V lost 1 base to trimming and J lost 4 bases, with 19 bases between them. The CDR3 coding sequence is TGCGCCAGCAGCCAAGCGCGCCCGGGACCGGGGAGAGAGACCCAGTACTTC. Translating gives CASSQARPGPGRETQYF.

The CDR3 is CATSNLGGSRPNEQFF. CDR3 in DNA: TGTGCCACCAGCAACCTTGGAGGATCTCGCCCAAATGAGCAGTTCTTC. The gene calls are TRBV15 and TRBJ2-1; a weak D match, TRBD2 (5 bases). CDR1 is LNHNV and CDR2 is YYDKDF in the germline V gene (reference sequence). V was trimmed by 4 bases and J by 7 bases, leaving 20 bases between them. The CDR3 contains 16 residues. The variable domain in full, with the rest retrieved from reference TRBV15 and TRBJ2-1, is DAMVIQNPRYQVTQFGKPVTLSCSQTLNHNVMYWYQQKSSQAPKLLFHYYDKDFNNEADTPDNFQSRRPNTSFCFLDIRSPGLGDTAMYLCATSNLGGSRPNEQFFGPGTRLTVL.

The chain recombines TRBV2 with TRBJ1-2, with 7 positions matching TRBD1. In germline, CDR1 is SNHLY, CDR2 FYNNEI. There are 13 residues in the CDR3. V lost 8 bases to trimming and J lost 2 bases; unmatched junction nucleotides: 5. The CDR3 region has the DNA TGTGCCAGCGGGGGACAGCCGAACTATGGCTACACCTTC. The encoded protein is CASGGQPNYGYTF.

CDR3 DNA sequence: TGTGCCAGCAGTTACGGGACAGGGTGGAACACTGAAGCTTTCTTT. Its translation is CASSYGTGWNTEAFF. The gene calls are TRBV6-5 and TRBJ1-1, with 9 bases aligning to TRBD1. Trimming removed 2 bases from V and 1 base from J; junction bases left unmatched: 2. This CDR3 region has 15 residues. Germline V CDR1 and CDR2: MNHEY, SVGAGI.

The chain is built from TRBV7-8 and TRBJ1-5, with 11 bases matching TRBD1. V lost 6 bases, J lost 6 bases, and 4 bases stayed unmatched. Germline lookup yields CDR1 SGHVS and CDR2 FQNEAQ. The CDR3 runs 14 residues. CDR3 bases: TGTGCCAGCAGACCTGGACAGGGGGCTCAGCCCCAGCATTTT. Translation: CASRPGQGAQPQHF.

The DNA of the CDR3 is TGTGCCAGCAGGCCAGGGGCTAGCGGGAGGGCCACGGCAGATACGCAGTATTTT. This translates into CASRPGASGRATADTQYF. The J gene is TRBJ2-3, the V gene TRBV28; 12 bases are a match to TRBD2. The CDR3 spans 18 residues. Unmatched junction bases numbered 14, after V lost 6 bases and J lost 4 bases. CDR1 and CDR2 from the germline V gene are MDHEN and SYDVKM.

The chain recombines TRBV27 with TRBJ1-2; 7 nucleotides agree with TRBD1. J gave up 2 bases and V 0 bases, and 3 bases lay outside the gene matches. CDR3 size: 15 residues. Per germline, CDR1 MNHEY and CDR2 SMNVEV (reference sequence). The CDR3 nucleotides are TGTGCCAGCAGTTTATCGACAGGGACGAACTATGGCTACACCTTC. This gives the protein CASSLSTGTNYGYTF.